This TCR beta chain was identified in a study of blood T cell repertoires in COVID-19. Germline CDR1 and CDR2: KGHDR and SFDVKD. J gave up 6 bases and V 1 base, and 3 bases lay outside the gene matches. The CDR3 has 14 amino acids. Only in-frame clones appear in the TCRdb table, and some are missing; sequencing was by immunoSEQ multiplex PCR. Of over 120,000 clones detected, 84% appear once; the ten largest clones hold approximately 4%. The sequence was collected from a woman aged 60-75 years with acute or convalescent COVID-19. The rearrangement uses TRBV24-1 and TRBJ2-7; 9 bases are a match to TRBD1. The material sequenced was peripheral blood. The CDR3 loop reads CATSDLTGGPEQYF. Written as DNA, the CDR3 is TGTGCCACCAGTGATTTAACAGGGGGCCCCGAGCAGTACTTC.